The 30 T cell receptor beta chains below all came from one sample that was sequenced in a study of blood T cell repertoires in COVID-19. Profiled with immunoSEQ multiplex PCR; TCRdb holds only in-frame clones, not every one. The sample comprises approximately 90,000 clones, roughly 85% of which are singletons, and 3.5% to 4.5% rests with the top ten. Sequencing was performed on peripheral blood. Receptor source: a man between 60 and 70 years old with acute or convalescent COVID-19.

V gene TRBV15 combines with J gene TRBJ2-1; 9 nucleotides agree with TRBD1. Germline CDR1 and CDR2: LNHNV and YYDKDF (reference sequence). The CDR3 sequence is 18 residues long. Trimming removed 0 bases from V and 7 bases from J; junction bases left unmatched: 13. The CDR3 protein is CATSRDLSGTGRVNEQFF. In nucleotides, the CDR3 is TGTGCCACCAGCAGAGATCTTTCGGGGACAGGGAGGGTAAATGAGCAGTTCTTC.

The chain couples TRBV29-1 to TRBJ2-7, with 8 bases that match TRBD1. CDR3 length: 14 residues. Germline V gene sequence: CDR1 SQVTM, CDR2 ANQGSEA. V dropped 7 bases and J dropped 1; count of bases not matched to a gene: 9. The CDR3 spells CSATQGAGSYEQYF. The CDR3 DNA follows: TGCAGCGCGACCCAGGGGGCGGGGTCCTACGAGCAGTACTTC.

The V and J genes are TRBV7-6 and TRBJ1-4, with no clear D. Germline CDR1 and CDR2: SGHVS and FNYEAQ. The CDR3 extends over 10 amino acids. Trimming took off 11 bases at V and 11 bases at J, with 12 bases between the two ends. CDR3 bases: TGTGCCGGGCCCCGGGATAAACTGTTTTTT. Protein product: CAGPRDKLFF.

The chain joins TRBV15 to TRBJ1-1; D unclear. Trimming stripped 5 bases from V and 4 bases from J, with 14 bases between. Per the germline V gene, CDR1 is LNHNV and CDR2 is YYDKDF (reference sequence). This CDR3 comprises 14 residues. The CDR3 sequence: CATSRNGKGTEAFF. The DNA of the CDR3 is TGTGCCACCAGCCGAAACGGGAAGGGCACTGAAGCTTTCTTT.

The chain combines TRBV6-5 with TRBJ2-5, with 7 bases fitting TRBD1. Trimming took 3 bases from V and 4 from J; bases not matched to a gene: 2. Germline assignment: CDR1 MNHEY and CDR2 SVGAGI. This CDR3 region has 13 residues. The CDR3 DNA follows: TGTGCCAGCAGTTATGACAGGGTAGAGACCCAGTACTTC. This encodes CASSYDRVETQYF.

The chain carries TRBV2 and TRBJ1-5; D not resolved. CDR1 is SNHLY and CDR2 is FYNNEI in the germline V gene. CDR3 length equals 15 residues. The ends were cut back, 4 bases at V and 0 bases at J, with 10 bases in the middle. Here the CDR3 reads CASSAENYSNQPQHF. CDR3 nucleotides: TGTGCCAGCAGTGCAGAGAACTATAGCAATCAGCCCCAGCATTTT.

J is TRBJ1-5 and V is TRBV19, with 9 positions matching TRBD1. CDR3 size: 16 residues. Germline assignment: CDR1 LNHDA and CDR2 SQIVND (reference sequence). The V and J ends lost 5 bases and 3 bases, in that order; junction bases with no gene match: 8. The CDR3 loop is CASSSRGTGHNQPQHF. CDR3 coding DNA: TGTGCCAGTAGTTCACGCGGGACAGGGCACAATCAGCCCCAGCATTTT.

The CDR3 DNA reads as TGTGCCAGCAGGAGCCCGGGACAGGGGTACAATGAGCAGTTCTTC. It translates to CASRSPGQGYNEQFF. The chain has TRBV6-5 and TRBJ2-1; 10 nucleotides match TRBD1. This CDR3 has 15 residues. Germline-derived CDR1 and CDR2 are MNHEY and SVGAGI. The V segment lost 6 bases and the J segment 4 bases; nucleotides outside the gene matches: 6.

The chain employs TRBV6-6 and TRBJ2-1; TRBD1 matches at 7 bases. The CDR3 runs 13 residues. V lost 4 bases to trimming and J lost 5 bases; unmatched junction nucleotides: 2. Germline V gene data show CDR1 as MNHNY and CDR2 as SVGAGI (reference sequence). This CDR3 is CASSSGTDNEQFF. The CDR3 coding sequence is TGTGCCAGCAGTTCCGGGACAGACAATGAGCAGTTCTTC.

This clone occurred once. This chain joins TRBV7-9 and TRBJ2-1, with 8 positions matching TRBD1. The V segment lost 5 bases and the J segment 7 bases; nucleotides outside the gene matches: 13. CDR1 is SEHNR and CDR2 is FQNEAQ in the germline V gene (reference sequence). This CDR3 has 16 amino acids. CDR3 in DNA: TGTGCCAGCAGCCCTCCCTCAGGGGGCTTGCTGAATGAGCAGTTCTTC. Its protein product is CASSPPSGGLLNEQFF.

The genes are TRBV15 and TRBJ1-2, with 12 bases that match TRBD1. From germline, CDR1 is LNHNV and CDR2 YYDKDF (reference sequence). V lost 3 bases to trimming and J lost 7 bases; unmatched junction nucleotides: 15. The CDR3 extends over 18 amino acids. The CDR3 protein is CATSRETGQGAVGGGYTF. The CDR3 coding sequence is TGTGCCACCAGCAGGGAAACGGGACAGGGGGCTGTAGGTGGTGGCTACACCTTC.

CDR3 in amino acids: CASSGSGNRNQPQHF. DNA for the CDR3: TGTGCCAGCAGTGGTTCAGGTAATCGCAATCAGCCCCAGCATTTT. The chain carries TRBV2 and TRBJ1-5; unclear D gene. The CDR3 is 15 amino acids. The germline V and J ends were trimmed by 4 bases and 2 bases, with 12 bases remaining between them. Looked up from germline, CDR1 is SNHLY and CDR2 is FYNNEI.

The chain carries TRBV15 and TRBJ1-1, with 9 nucleotides matching TRBD1. The V gene end was trimmed by 0 bases and the J gene end by 10 bases; junction bases not matched to a gene: 3. This CDR3 contains 13 residues. The germline CDR1 and CDR2 sequences are LNHNV and YYDKDF (reference sequence). The CDR3 sequence is CATSREGQGGAFF. CDR3 DNA sequence: TGTGCCACCAGCAGAGAGGGACAGGGCGGAGCTTTCTTT.

This chain joins TRBV1 and TRBJ2-1; the D call of TRBD1 is as the table states it, not checked on the DNA. TRBV1 is reported as a pseudogene. CDR3 size: 17 residues. In DNA, the CDR3 is TGCACCCCCTTACAGGGGGGCGGGCCTGAGGGCTACAATGAGCAGTTCTTC. As protein: CTPLQGGGPEGYNEQFF.

The chain recombines TRBV19 with TRBJ1-2; 8 bases match TRBD1. This CDR3 comprises 14 residues. Germline V CDR1 and CDR2: LNHDA, SQIVND (reference sequence). Germline trimming cut 6 bases from V and 0 bases from J; bases unmatched to any gene: 3. The CDR3 nucleotides read TGTGCCAGTAGCAACAGGGGGACTAACTATGGCTACACCTTC. Translated, it gives CASSNRGTNYGYTF. The full variable domain, completed using reference TRBV19 and TRBJ1-2, is DGGITQSPKYLFRKEGQNVTLSCEQNLNHDAMYWYRQDPGQGLRLIYYSQIVNDFQKGDIAEGYSVSREKKESFPLTVTSAQKNPTAFYLCASSNRGTNYGYTFGSGTRLTVV.

The chain combines TRBV30 with TRBJ2-3; the match to TRBD1 covers 7 bases. The ends lost 4 bases at V and 5 bases at J; junction bases unmatched: 3. CDR1 is GTSNPN and CDR2 is SVGIG in the germline V gene (reference sequence). CDR3 length equals 12 residues. DNA for the CDR3: TGTGCCTGGACCCGACAGGGAGATACGCAGTATTTT. Its protein is CAWTRQGDTQYF.

The chain joins TRBV11-2 to TRBJ2-5, with 8 bases identical to TRBD1. The CDR3 totals 15 residues. Germline CDR1 reads SGHAT; CDR2 reads FQNNGV. Unmatched junction bases numbered 5, after V lost 3 bases and J lost 2 bases. CDR3 in amino acids: CASSFDRGVQETQYF. The CDR3 nucleotides are TGTGCCAGCAGCTTCGACAGGGGAGTACAAGAGACCCAGTACTTC.

This clone came up once. The rearrangement uses TRBV9 and TRBJ2-1, with unresolved D. The CDR3 has 14 residues. Germline assignment: CDR1 SGDLS and CDR2 YYNGEE. Trimming took off 3 bases at V and 4 bases at J, with 11 bases between the two ends. This CDR3 is CASSAVVGYNEQFF. The CDR3 DNA is TGTGCCAGCAGCGCCGTGGTCGGTTACAATGAGCAGTTCTTC.

The V call is TRBV9, the J call TRBJ2-1; D is perhaps TRBD2 (5 bases). CDR3 length equals 15 residues. The ends were cut back, 4 bases at V and 3 bases at J, with 14 bases in the middle. Germline V gene data show CDR1 as SGDLS and CDR2 as YYNGEE. The CDR3 DNA is TGTGCCAGCAGCTTTGACGGGGAGTACTACAATGAGCAGTTCTTC. Residues: CASSFDGEYYNEQFF. Full variable domain (missing parts from reference TRBV9 and TRBJ2-1): DSGVTQTPKHLITATGQRVTLRCSPRSGDLSVYWYQQSLDQGLQFLIQYYNGEERAKGNILERFSAQQFPDLHSELNLSSLELGDSALYFCASSFDGEYYNEQFFGPGTRLTVL.

This rearrangement joins TRBV7-9 to TRBJ2-5, with unresolved D. The germline V and J ends were trimmed by 5 bases and 5 bases, with 9 bases remaining between them. The CDR3 extends over 12 amino acids. Germline CDR1 SEHNR, CDR2 FQNEAQ (reference sequence). CDR3 nucleotides: TGTGCCAGCAGCCCCGAGGCGGAGACCCAGTACTTC. Amino acid sequence: CASSPEAETQYF.

The chain joins TRBV6-5 to TRBJ2-5; D possibly corresponds to TRBD1 (5 bases). Germline lookup yields CDR1 MNHEY and CDR2 SVGAGI. Trimming pared 2 bases from V and 5 bases from J, leaving 12 bases between. The CDR3 has 14 residues. CDR3 loop: CASSYGAGHETQYF. The CDR3 DNA reads TGTGCCAGCAGTTACGGAGCAGGGCACGAGACCCAGTACTTC.

V usage is TRBV7-2 and J usage is TRBJ2-3, with 8 bases aligning to TRBD2. The CDR3 loop spans 16 amino acids. Germline V gene data show CDR1 as SGHTA and CDR2 as FQGNSA. V was pared by 5 bases and J by 6 bases, with 13 bases of the junction left unmatched. CDR3 sequence (DNA): TGTGCCAGCAGCAGATCTATCGGGGGGGCCGAGGATACGCAGTATTTT. Its translation: CASSRSIGGAEDTQYF.

The V and J genes are TRBV27 and TRBJ1-6; D call uncertain. The CDR3 runs to 12 residues. V was pared by 6 bases and J by 12 bases, with 12 bases between. From germline, CDR1 is MNHEY and CDR2 SMNVEV (reference sequence). The DNA for the CDR3 is TGTGCCAGCAGCCCGAACGGTTTACCCCTCCACTTT. Translating it yields CASSPNGLPLHF.

This chain connects TRBV9 to TRBJ2-2, with D unresolved. V was trimmed by 2 bases and J by 4 bases, leaving 15 bases between them. Germline V lookup: CDR1 SGDLS, CDR2 YYNGEE. This CDR3 has 16 amino acids. In nucleotides, the CDR3 is TGTGCCAGCAGCGTTTCTAGGCTAACCCCCACCGGGGAGCTGTTTTTT. It is translated as CASSVSRLTPTGELFF.

This chain connects TRBV18 to TRBJ2-5; TRBD1 matches 12 bases. Trimming removed 4 bases from V and 5 bases from J; junction bases left unmatched: 2. The CDR3 extends over 14 amino acids. Germline-derived CDR1 and CDR2 are KGHSH and LQKENI. The CDR3 coding sequence is TGTGCCAGCTCACGGGACAGGGGGCAGGAGACCCAGTACTTC. This codes for CASSRDRGQETQYF.

The sample holds one count of this clone. The J gene is TRBJ1-2, the V gene TRBV30, with 8 bases fitting TRBD1. The CDR3 spans 13 residues. J was trimmed by 8 bases and V by 2 bases; bases with no gene match: 7. From germline, CDR1 is GTSNPN and CDR2 SVGIG (reference sequence). CDR3 coding DNA: TGTGCCTGGAGTCCCCAGGGGGCATTGGGCTACACCTTC. It encodes CAWSPQGALGYTF.

The DNA for the CDR3 is TGTGCCAGCAGTTTGGACAGGGGGTATGAAAAACTGTTTTTT. Its protein product is CASSLDRGYEKLFF. This chain links TRBV7-8 with TRBJ1-4, with 10 nucleotides matching TRBD1. Germline trimming cut 6 bases from V and 6 bases from J; bases unmatched to any gene: 4. From germline, CDR1 is SGHVS and CDR2 FQNEAQ. The CDR3 sequence is 14 residues long.

This clone turned up a few times. The rearrangement links TRBV7-9 to TRBJ1-2, with TRBD1 identical over 9 bases. Germline V CDR1 and CDR2: SEHNR, FQNEAQ (reference sequence). V shed 8 bases, J shed 8 bases, and the junction held 15 bases outside the gene matches. The CDR3 has 15 amino acids. The CDR3, as DNA: TGTGCCAGCCCGCTGTCGGGACAGGGAAAAAGGGGCTACACCTTC. Protein sequence: CASPLSGQGKRGYTF.

The rearrangement joins TRBV6-1 to TRBJ1-5, with 9 bases lining up with TRBD1. The junction had 4 bases not matched to a gene; V was cut back by 3 bases and J by 1 base. The CDR3 is 16 residues long. Germline loops: CDR1 MNHNS, CDR2 SASEGT. In DNA, the CDR3 is TGTGCCAGCAGTGAGGGGGGACAGGGAAGCAATCAGCCCCAGCATTTT. It specifies CASSEGGQGSNQPQHF.

The chain links TRBV3-1 (or the pseudogene TRBV3-2) to TRBJ2-7, with TRBD2 matching over 10 bases. The CDR3 covers 13 residues. With V trimmed by 5 bases and J by 5 bases, 3 bases remained unmatched. CDR1 and CDR2 (germline): LGHDT, YNNKEL (reference sequence). In nucleotides, the CDR3 is TGTGCCAGCAGCAACCTAGCGGGAGACGAGCAGTACTTC. This encodes CASSNLAGDEQYF.